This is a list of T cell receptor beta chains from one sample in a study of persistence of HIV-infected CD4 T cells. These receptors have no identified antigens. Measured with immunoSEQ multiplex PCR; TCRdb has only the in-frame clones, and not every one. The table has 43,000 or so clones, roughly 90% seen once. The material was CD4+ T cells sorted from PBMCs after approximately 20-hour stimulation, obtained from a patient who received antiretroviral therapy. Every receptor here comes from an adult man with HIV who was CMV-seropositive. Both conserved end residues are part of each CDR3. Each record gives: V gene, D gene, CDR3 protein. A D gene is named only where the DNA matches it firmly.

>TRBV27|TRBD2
CASSLGTSDTQYF
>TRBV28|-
CASSLSNYGYTF
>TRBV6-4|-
CASSLVEGQPQHF
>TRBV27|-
CASSLITDTGELFF
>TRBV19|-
CASSSRGQTVWGYTF
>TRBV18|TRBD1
CASSPPRTGGDNYEQYF
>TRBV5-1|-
CASSRQMNTEAFF
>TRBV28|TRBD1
CASIPGGRREAFF
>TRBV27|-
CASKTGTSSYEQYF
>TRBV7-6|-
CASSPGQLVNSPLHF
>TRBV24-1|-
CATSDPDYTDTQYF
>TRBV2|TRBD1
CASRDRTYGYTF
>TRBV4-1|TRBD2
CASSPSSTSGGVPSYNEQFF
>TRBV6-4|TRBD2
CASSAFAGGRSTDTQYF
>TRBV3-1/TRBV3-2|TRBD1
CASSRQGPYEQYF
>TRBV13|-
CASGTRSSGANVLTF
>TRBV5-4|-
CASSLALNTEAFF
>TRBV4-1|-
CASSQQGLADNQPQHF
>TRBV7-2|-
CASSLGLVGWDTQYF
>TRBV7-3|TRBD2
CASSLSPLLAGGSTDTQYF
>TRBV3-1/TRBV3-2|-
CASSHLKAEAFF
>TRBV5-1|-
CASSPLGGAEDEQYF
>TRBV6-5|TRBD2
CASVEAGGQDTQYF
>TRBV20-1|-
CSASDYGYTF
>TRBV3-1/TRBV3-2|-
CASRDSGNTIYF
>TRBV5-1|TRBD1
CASSPELGQFSGNTIYF
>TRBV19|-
CASSIAPGPSYEQYF
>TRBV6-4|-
CASSPGAGRDSPDTQYF
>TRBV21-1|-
CASSKAEGREYEQYF
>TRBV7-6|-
CASSLGLANEQFF
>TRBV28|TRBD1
CASSPTGSGNQPQHF
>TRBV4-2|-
CASSQELAAFPNNEQFF
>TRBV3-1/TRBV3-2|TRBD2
CASTSLAGEQFF
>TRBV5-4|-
CASSWGQGGTTYNSPLHF
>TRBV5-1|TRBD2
CASSPGLAGGPGEQYF
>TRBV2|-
CASSGTVNYGYTF
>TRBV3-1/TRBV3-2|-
CASSQDPPRGTKNIQYF
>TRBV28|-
CASSLLGQVGQPQHF
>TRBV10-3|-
CAISESGGPSTDTQYF
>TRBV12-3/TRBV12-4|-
CASSFGGGGYTF
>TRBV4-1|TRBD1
CASSQGGQGWSQPQHF
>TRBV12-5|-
CASGGENEQFF
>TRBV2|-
CASSGLSYNEQFF
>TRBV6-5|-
CASSYQGSTEAFF
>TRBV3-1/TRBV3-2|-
CASSPLGETQYF